This note documents a single T cell receptor beta chain sequence. The record originates from a study of blood T cell repertoires in COVID-19. Study as a whole: The study drew acute and convalescent COVID-19 samples from the United States, Italy and Spain. T cells, B-cell-depleted T cells, or PBMCs supplied cDNA or gDNA.

The germline gives CDR1 LNHDA, CDR2 SQIVND (reference sequence). This CDR3 spans 12 amino acids. V lost 2 bases and J 10 bases, leaving 11 bases between the germline ends. Sequenced by immunoSEQ multiplex PCR; TCRdb stores in-frame clones only, minus some. The table shows about 210,000 clones, with roughly four fifths occurring only once. The sequence was obtained from a woman aged 40 to 50 with active or convalescent COVID-19. Sequencing was done on a sample of peripheral blood. This chain links TRBV19 with TRBJ1-2; D not certain. In nucleotides, the CDR3 is TGTGCCAGTAGTATATCGCCCAGTATCTACACCTTC. Translated: CASSISPSIYTF.